This entry lists 27 T cell receptor beta chains sequenced from one sample in a study of cytomegalovirus exposure and HLA in healthy donors. PCR used 60 Vbeta primers and 13 Jbeta primers. Method: immunoSEQ multiplex PCR; TCRdb's copy keeps in-frame clones and lacks some. The top ten clones hold 4% to 6% of a sample with 110,000 to 150,000 clones, over 60% of them seen once. Sequencing used PBMCs. All receptors come from a woman aged 45-60 years in good health and CMV-seronegative.

The V gene is TRBV27, the J gene TRBJ1-1, with D perhaps matching TRBD1 (5 bases). This CDR3 is built from 13 residues. The germline V and J ends were trimmed by 3 bases and 5 bases, with 10 bases remaining between them. Germline V gene data show CDR1 as MNHEY and CDR2 as SMNVEV (reference sequence). The CDR3 sequence is CASSFRGITEAFF. CDR3 nucleotides: TGTGCCAGCAGTTTTCGGGGGATAACTGAAGCTTTCTTT.

This clone turned up a few times. The chain employs TRBV4-1 and TRBJ2-3; 8 bases line up with TRBD1. The V segment lost 0 bases and the J segment 5 bases; nucleotides outside the gene matches: 4. Germline V gene lookup returns CDR1 MGHRA and CDR2 YSYEKL. CDR3 length equals 15 residues. Here the CDR3 DNA reads TGCGCCAGCAGCCAAGAGGACAGGGAGGAAGATACGCAGTATTTT. This codes for CASSQEDREEDTQYF.

This chain links TRBV2 with TRBJ1-2; 11 nucleotides match TRBD1. This CDR3 has 16 amino acids. Germline V gene data show CDR1 as SNHLY and CDR2 as FYNNEI. Losses at the gene ends were 6 bases for V and 4 bases for J; bases not matched to a gene: 10. Here the CDR3 reads CASSPTSGTGGYGYTF. The CDR3 coding sequence is TGTGCCAGCAGCCCCACCTCCGGGACAGGGGGCTATGGCTACACCTTC.

The V and J genes are TRBV27 and TRBJ2-5; 7 positions match TRBD2. This CDR3 is built from 14 residues. The junction had 7 bases not matched to a gene; V was cut back by 7 bases and J by 2 bases. Germline CDR1 MNHEY, CDR2 SMNVEV (reference sequence). The CDR3, as DNA: TGTGCCAGCAAGCACGGGGGGAGACAAGAGACCCAGTACTTC. This sequence encodes CASKHGGRQETQYF.

The V call is TRBV25-1, the J call TRBJ2-1; D is perhaps TRBD1 (7 bases). This CDR3 is built from 14 residues. Germline V lookup: CDR1 MGHDK, CDR2 SYGVNS. Between the trimmed V and J ends, which lost 3 bases and 4 bases, there was a span of 10 bases. CDR3 sequence: CASSEGGQYNEQFF. DNA for the CDR3: TGTGCCAGCAGTGAGGGGGGACAGTACAATGAGCAGTTCTTC. The entire variable domain, with the rest obtained from reference TRBV25-1 and TRBJ2-1, is as follows: EADIYQTPRYLVIGTGKKITLECSQTMGHDKMYWYQQDPGMELHLIHYSYGVNSTEKGDLSSESTVSRIRTEHFPLTLESARPSHTSQYLCASSEGGQYNEQFFGPGTRLTVL.

The chain is built from TRBV15 and TRBJ2-3; 9 bases align to TRBD1. The junction had 3 bases not matched to a gene; V was cut back by 1 base and J by 4 bases. The CDR3 is 15 amino acids. Germline CDR1 is LNHNV and CDR2 is YYDKDF (reference sequence). CDR3 sequence (DNA): TGTGCCACCAGCAGAGGGACAGGGGAAGCAGATACGCAGTATTTT. Protein sequence: CATSRGTGEADTQYF.

The chain links TRBV19 to TRBJ2-7, with 9 bases identical to TRBD1. The CDR3 length is 16 residues. CDR1 and CDR2 (germline): LNHDA, SQIVND (reference sequence). V shed 5 bases, J shed 5 bases, and the junction held 13 bases outside the gene matches. CDR3: CASSYSGTGFSDEQYF. The DNA for the CDR3 is TGTGCCAGTAGTTACTCCGGGACAGGGTTCTCGGACGAGCAGTACTTC.

This chain joins TRBV19 and TRBJ2-2; 8 nucleotides match TRBD1. V was pared by 6 bases and J by 0 bases, with 0 bases of the junction left unmatched. The CDR3 spans 14 residues. Germline V gene data show CDR1 as LNHDA and CDR2 as SQIVND (reference sequence). The CDR3 sequence is CASRQGANTGELFF. The CDR3 nucleotides are TGTGCCAGTAGACAGGGGGCGAACACCGGGGAGCTGTTTTTT.

The chain combines TRBV19 with TRBJ1-1, with a weak D call TRBD1 (6 bases). The V end lost 1 base, the J end lost 0 bases, and 15 bases lay between the germline ends. The CDR3 is made up of 17 amino acids. The germline V gene has CDR1 LNHDA and CDR2 SQIVND (reference sequence). CDR3: CASSIVTGTYMNTEAFF. The CDR3 DNA sequence: TGTGCCAGTAGTATAGTTACAGGGACCTACATGAACACTGAAGCTTTCTTT. Drawing the rest from reference TRBV19 and TRBJ1-1, the complete variable domain is DGGITQSPKYLFRKEGQNVTLSCEQNLNHDAMYWYRQDPGQGLRLIYYSQIVNDFQKGDIAEGYSVSREKKESFPLTVTSAQKNPTAFYLCASSIVTGTYMNTEAFFGQGTRLTVV.

The rearrangement links TRBV29-1 to TRBJ1-1, with TRBD1 matching over 7 bases. This CDR3 is built from 13 residues. The germline CDR1 and CDR2 sequences are SQVTM and ANQGSEA. After removal of 7 bases from V and 0 bases from J, the junction contained 5 bases not matched to a gene. The CDR3 coding sequence is TGCAGCGCGGGACAGCCTATGAACACTGAAGCTTTCTTT. Its translation is CSAGQPMNTEAFF.

V is TRBV10-3 and J is TRBJ2-2, with a weak D call TRBD1 (6 bases). Per germline, CDR1 ENHRY and CDR2 SYGVKD. V lost 4 bases to trimming and J lost 4 bases, with 10 bases between them. The CDR3 consists of 14 residues. The CDR3: CAISGRGTTGELFF. The DNA for the CDR3 is TGTGCCATCAGTGGCAGGGGCACCACCGGGGAGCTGTTTTTT.

V usage is TRBV9 and J usage is TRBJ2-5; TRBD1 agrees at 8 bases. This CDR3 is 13 amino acids long. With V trimmed by 4 bases and J by 5 bases, 4 bases remained unmatched. Germline V gene lookup returns CDR1 SGDLS and CDR2 YYNGEE. The CDR3 DNA reads TGTGCCAGCAGCCCGGACAGGGTTGAGACCCAGTACTTC. Amino acid sequence: CASSPDRVETQYF.

J is TRBJ2-1 and V is TRBV5-6, with 8 nucleotides matching TRBD1. The CDR3 loop spans 15 amino acids. V dropped 7 bases and J dropped 3; count of bases not matched to a gene: 9. Germline V gives CDR1 SGHDT, CDR2 YYEEEE. The CDR3 DNA is TGTGCCAGCGGACGGACAGGGAATTTCTACAATGAGCAGTTCTTC. Translation: CASGRTGNFYNEQFF. Full variable domain (missing parts from reference TRBV5-6 and TRBJ2-1): DAGVTQSPTHLIKTRGQQVTLRCSPKSGHDTVSWYQQALGQGPQFIFQYYEEEERQRGNFPDRFSGHQFPNYSSELNVNALLLGDSALYLCASGRTGNFYNEQFFGPGTRLTVL.

The genes are TRBV7-9 and TRBJ2-7; D is possibly TRBD1 (5 bases). This CDR3 is built from 16 residues. V lost 1 base to trimming and J lost 1 base, with 14 bases between them. CDR1 is SEHNR and CDR2 is FQNEAQ in the germline V gene (reference sequence). The CDR3 DNA sequence: TGTGCCAGCAGCTTAGGTGGTGGCAGGGTGTCCTACGAGCAGTACTTC. Its translation is CASSLGGGRVSYEQYF.

The chain joins TRBV4-2 to TRBJ2-5; TRBD2 aligns across 12 bases. This CDR3 contains 17 residues. Germline-derived CDR1 and CDR2 are LGHNA and YNFKEQ. Germline trimming cut 1 base from V and 4 bases from J; bases unmatched to any gene: 7. The CDR3 loop reads CASSQVSSGGASETQYF. In DNA, the CDR3 is TGTGCCAGCAGCCAAGTTTCTAGCGGGGGGGCGTCAGAGACCCAGTACTTC.

The chain couples TRBV2 to TRBJ2-7; D remains ambiguous. The CDR3 runs 13 residues. Germline lookup yields CDR1 SNHLY and CDR2 FYNNEI. V dropped 1 base and J dropped 6 bases, with 10 bases sitting between them. In nucleotides, the CDR3 is TGTGCCAGCAGTGAAGAATTAGTATCCGAGCAGTACTTC. Translation gives CASSEELVSEQYF.

In nucleotides, the CDR3 is TGCGCCAGCAGCCGCTCGACAGGTAGTGCAACTGAAGCTTTCTTT. This encodes CASSRSTGSATEAFF. V and J are TRBV5-1 and TRBJ1-1, with a possible D match to TRBD1 (6 bases). The length of the CDR3 is 15 residues. The germline V gene has CDR1 SGHRS and CDR2 YFSETQ. Trimming removed 4 bases from V and 5 bases from J, with 18 bases in between.

The chain joins TRBV7-9 to TRBJ2-3, with 8 bases matching TRBD2. The trim removed 5 bases at V and 0 bases at J, leaving 4 bases unmatched. The germline V gene encodes CDR1 SEHNR and CDR2 FQNEAQ (reference sequence). The CDR3 has 15 amino acids. CDR3 sequence (DNA): TGTGCCAGCAGCCGGACTAGCAGTAGCACAGATACGCAGTATTTT. Encoded protein: CASSRTSSSTDTQYF. Looking up the rest from reference TRBV7-9 and TRBJ2-3 gives the full variable domain: DTGVSQNPRHKITKRGQNVTFRCDPISEHNRLYWYRQTLGQGPEFLTYFQNEAQLEKSRLLSDRFSAERPKGSFSTLEIQRTEQGDSAMYLCASSRTSSSTDTQYFGPGTRLTVL.

The chain uses TRBV4-2 and TRBJ1-5, with D perhaps matching TRBD1 (5 bases). Deletions cut 0 bases from V and 2 bases from J, with 14 bases between. CDR1 LGHNA and CDR2 YNFKEQ come from the germline V gene. There are 17 residues in the CDR3. CDR3 DNA sequence: TGTGCCAGCAGCCAAGATCGGGGGGAGAAACGCAATCAGCCCCAGCATTTT. This encodes CASSQDRGEKRNQPQHF.

The chain has TRBV6-5 and TRBJ1-1; D unclear. Trimming took off 6 bases at V and 3 bases at J, with 11 bases between the two ends. The CDR3 loop spans 13 amino acids. Germline assignment: CDR1 MNHEY and CDR2 SVGAGI. The CDR3 region has the DNA TGTGCCAGCAGCTACGAGGGAGACACTGAAGCTTTCTTT. Encoded protein: CASSYEGDTEAFF.

Here the CDR3 reads CASSPSRGTVNEKLFF. CDR3 bases: TGCGCCAGCAGCCCCTCACGAGGGACAGTGAATGAAAAACTGTTTTTT. This chain links TRBV5-1 with TRBJ1-4, with 7 positions matching TRBD1. J gave up 5 bases and V 4 bases, and 11 bases lay outside the gene matches. This CDR3 spans 16 amino acids. In germline, CDR1 is SGHRS, CDR2 YFSETQ.

There are a few counts of this clone. The chain joins TRBV5-6 to TRBJ2-1; D might be TRBD1 (5 bases). The CDR3 is 11 amino acids. The V and J ends lost 5 bases and 8 bases respectively, with 8 bases between them. Germline V gene sequence: CDR1 SGHDT, CDR2 YYEEEE. CDR3 in DNA: TGTGCCAGCAGACTGGGGCATGAGCAGTTCTTC. It yields the protein CASRLGHEQFF.

The V call is TRBV18, the J call TRBJ2-5; D unresolved. Trimming pared 3 bases from V and 0 bases from J, leaving 11 bases between. The CDR3 loop spans 15 amino acids. Germline CDR1 is KGHSH and CDR2 is LQKENI. The CDR3 is CASSPEIGYQETQYF. The CDR3 DNA is TGTGCCAGCTCACCTGAGATCGGGTACCAAGAGACCCAGTACTTC.

The V and J genes are TRBV6-5 and TRBJ2-7, with D possibly matching TRBD2 (6 bases). Trimming cost V 6 bases and J 4 bases, with 7 bases left between them. This CDR3 spans 11 amino acids. CDR1 is MNHEY, CDR2 SVGAGI, per germline. Here the CDR3 DNA reads TGTGCCAGCAGCGGACTATACGAGCAGTACTTC. It codes for CASSGLYEQYF.

Worth noting for this clone: The same CDR3 arises from other DNA sequences in this sample as well. The chain has TRBV5-6 and TRBJ1-1, with no clear D. There are 13 residues in the CDR3. CDR1 is SGHDT and CDR2 is YYEEEE in the germline V gene. V was clipped by 4 bases and J by 2 bases, with 9 bases between them. CDR3 in amino acids: CASSPTRNTEAFF. The CDR3 nucleotides are TGTGCCAGCAGCCCAACAAGAAACACTGAAGCTTTCTTT.

The gene calls are TRBV29-1 and TRBJ1-2, with 11 bases matching TRBD1. CDR1 is SQVTM, CDR2 ANQGSEA, per germline. The CDR3 is made up of 14 amino acids. The J segment lost 2 bases and the V segment lost 4 bases, leaving 3 bases of the junction unmatched. CDR3 coding DNA: TGCAGCGTTGGGACAGGGGGCCGAAACTATGGCTACACCTTC. Its translation is CSVGTGGRNYGYTF. Full variable domain (outside the CDR3, taken from reference TRBV29-1 and TRBJ1-2): SAVISQKPSRDICQRGTSLTIQCQVDSQVTMMFWYRQQPGQSLTLIATANQGSEATYESGFVIDKFPISRPNLTFSTLTVSNMSPEDSSIYLCSVGTGGRNYGYTFGSGTRLTVV.

The chain employs TRBV7-9 and TRBJ1-3; D uncertain. CDR3 length: 16 amino acids. Per germline, CDR1 SEHNR and CDR2 FQNEAQ (reference sequence). V shed 3 bases and J shed 8 bases, with 20 bases lying between them. CDR3: CASSFTFRADSDTIYF. CDR3 DNA sequence: TGTGCCAGCAGCTTTACTTTCCGCGCCGACTCGGACACCATATATTTT. Variable domain in full (rest from reference TRBV7-9 and TRBJ1-3): DTGVSQNPRHKITKRGQNVTFRCDPISEHNRLYWYRQTLGQGPEFLTYFQNEAQLEKSRLLSDRFSAERPKGSFSTLEIQRTEQGDSAMYLCASSFTFRADSDTIYFGEGSWLTVV.